The present T cell receptor (beta chain) was sequenced within a study of beta chain features in type 1 diabetes. What was sequenced were expressed TCRB transcripts, since all of the isolated RNA had been reverse transcribed. Only in-frame clones appear in the TCRdb table, and some are missing; sequencing was by immunoSEQ multiplex PCR. The sample has about 150,000 clones, approximately 12% seen once. This CDR3 is 13 amino acids long. Looked up from germline, CDR1 is MNHEY and CDR2 is SMNVEV (reference sequence). The V segment lost 5 bases and the J segment 15 bases; nucleotides outside the gene matches: 7.

The chain joins TRBV27 to TRBJ2-1; 13 bases are a match to TRBD2. Material for sequencing was central memory CD4+ T cells from blood. The sequence was obtained from a man aged 18 to 29 in good health. In DNA, the CDR3 is TGTGCCAGCAGTCCCGGGACTAGCGGGGTGTCGTTCTTC. Its translation: CASSPGTSGVSFF.